The 27 T cell receptor beta chains given below trace back to one sample, sequenced in a study of early stage breast cancer tumors. Using immunoSEQ multiplex PCR, the repertoire was profiled, and TCRdb retains in-frame clones only, with some absent. The sample lists over 25,000 clones; about three fifths were seen once. Sequences were obtained from breast tumor tissue. All receptors derive from a person aged 45-65 years with breast cancer.

The chain uses TRBV10-2 and TRBJ2-7, with D perhaps TRBD2 (6 bases). The germline V gene encodes CDR1 WSHSY and CDR2 SAAADI. This CDR3 contains 15 residues. V lost 4 bases and J 1 base, leaving 14 bases between the germline ends. The CDR3 bases are TGCGCCAGCAGTGCCGGGTTCCGGGGGTCCTACGAGCAGTACTTC. Amino acid sequence: CASSAGFRGSYEQYF.

The chain uses TRBV10-2 and TRBJ1-2; D gene ambiguous. The CDR3 has 13 residues. V lost 3 bases and J 0 bases, leaving 5 bases between the germline ends. Germline CDR1 WSHSY, CDR2 SAAADI. CDR3 DNA: TGCGCCAGCAGTGAAGGCGCTAACTATGGCTACACCTTC. This translates into CASSEGANYGYTF.

The chain employs TRBV5-4 and TRBJ2-7; 9 bases are shared with TRBD2. V was pared by 1 base and J by 8 bases, with 10 bases of the junction left unmatched. The germline V gene has CDR1 SGHNT and CDR2 YYREEE (reference sequence). The CDR3 is 15 amino acids. The CDR3 sequence is CASSLRAGGRGQQYF. CDR3 bases: TGTGCCAGCAGCTTGAGGGCGGGAGGGCGTGGGCAGCAGTACTTC.

The chain links TRBV19 to TRBJ2-2; no definite D call. CDR1 and CDR2 (germline): LNHDA, SQIVND (reference sequence). This CDR3 has 13 residues. V was cut by 3 bases and J by 2 bases, with 4 bases left in between. CDR3 sequence: CASSIANTGELFF. The CDR3 nucleotides are TGTGCCAGTAGTATCGCCAACACCGGGGAGCTGTTTTTT. The entire variable domain, with the rest obtained from reference TRBV19 and TRBJ2-2, is as follows: DGGITQSPKYLFRKEGQNVTLSCEQNLNHDAMYWYRQDPGQGLRLIYYSQIVNDFQKGDIAEGYSVSREKKESFPLTVTSAQKNPTAFYLCASSIANTGELFFGEGSRLTVL.

The chain uses TRBV7-8 and TRBJ2-2, with a tentative D call TRBD2 (5 bases). Trimming stripped 5 bases from V and 4 bases from J, with 17 bases between. Per the germline V gene, CDR1 is SGHVS and CDR2 is FQNEAQ. This CDR3 contains 16 residues. The CDR3: CASSLSKDRGTGELFF. CDR3 DNA sequence: TGTGCCAGCAGCCTTTCGAAGGACCGGGGCACCGGGGAGCTGTTTTTT.

The sample holds one count of this clone. At one end the junction does not follow the germline gene, possibly because of a read error. The CDR3 protein is CASSPGTGETQYF. CDR3 sequence (DNA): TGTGCTAGCAGCCCCGGGACAGGGGAGACCCAGTACTTC. The chain couples TRBV7-7 to TRBJ2-5; TRBD1 agrees at 9 bases. The CDR3 is 13 residues long. Germline CDR1 and CDR2: SSHAT and FNYEAQ (reference sequence).

The chain carries TRBV6-1 and TRBJ2-1, with 14 nucleotides matching TRBD2. The CDR3 is made up of 17 amino acids. Looked up from germline, CDR1 is MNHNS and CDR2 is SASEGT. V lost 3 bases to trimming and J lost 9 bases; unmatched junction nucleotides: 10. As DNA, the CDR3 is TGTGCCAGCAGTGACTTATCTGGACTAGCGGGAGGCGGTGAGCAGTTCTTC. As protein: CASSDLSGLAGGGEQFF.

The chain recombines TRBV5-1 with TRBJ2-1; D possibly uses TRBD1 or TRBD2 (5 bases each). The CDR3 length is 15 residues. V lost 0 bases and J 5 bases, leaving 12 bases between the germline ends. Germline-derived CDR1 and CDR2 are SGHRS and YFSETQ. For the CDR3, the DNA is TGCGCCAGCAGCTTGGGTGGGACCAATGACAATGAGCAGTTCTTC. This codes for CASSLGGTNDNEQFF.

V gene TRBV7-2 combines with J gene TRBJ2-5; a possible D gene is TRBD2 (5 bases). The length of the CDR3 is 16 residues. Germline V lookup: CDR1 SGHTA, CDR2 FQGNSA. V lost 5 bases and J lost 5, with 21 bases in between. The CDR3 bases are TGTGCCAGCAGCCTGCTACTCCGCTCGGGATCGGAGACCCAGTACTTC. Translation gives CASSLLLRSGSETQYF.

Only one count was recorded for this clone. The chain carries TRBV5-1 and TRBJ2-5; D is possibly TRBD1 (5 bases). The V end lost 2 bases, the J end lost 5 bases, and 10 bases lay between the germline ends. CDR3 length: 13 residues. The germline CDR1 and CDR2 sequences are SGHRS and YFSETQ. CDR3 protein: CASSLDRRETQYF. In nucleotides, the CDR3 is TGCGCCAGCAGCTTAGACAGACGGGAGACCCAGTACTTC.

The V gene is TRBV5-6, the J gene TRBJ2-2; D is uncertain. Per germline, CDR1 SGHDT and CDR2 YYEEEE. CDR3 length equals 12 residues. V dropped 0 bases and J dropped 6 bases, with 3 bases sitting between them. The CDR3: CASSLGPGELFF. CDR3 bases: TGTGCCAGCAGCTTGGGGCCCGGGGAGCTGTTTTTT. Combining the CDR3 with reference TRBV5-6 and TRBJ2-2 gives the whole variable domain DAGVTQSPTHLIKTRGQQVTLRCSPKSGHDTVSWYQQALGQGPQFIFQYYEEEERQRGNFPDRFSGHQFPNYSSELNVNALLLGDSALYLCASSLGPGELFFGEGSRLTVL.

This clone is labeled medium-sized. The genes are TRBV5-1 and TRBJ2-2, with unresolved D. Trimming took off 3 bases at V and 6 bases at J, with 9 bases between the two ends. CDR1 is SGHRS and CDR2 is YFSETQ in the germline V gene. This CDR3 comprises 13 residues. CDR3 amino acids: CASSYGTPGELFF. As DNA, the CDR3 is TGCGCCAGCAGCTATGGAACCCCCGGGGAGCTGTTTTTT.

The chain links TRBV30 to TRBJ1-5, with D maybe TRBD1 (5 bases). This CDR3 region has 14 residues. V shed 1 base and J shed 7 bases, with 14 bases lying between them. Germline CDR1 is GTSNPN and CDR2 is SVGIG (reference sequence). The CDR3 loop reads CAWSAKTVSQPQHF. CDR3 coding DNA: TGTGCCTGGAGTGCCAAGACAGTGAGCCAGCCCCAGCATTTT.

The V call is TRBV7-2, the J call TRBJ2-3, with 14 bases that match TRBD2. This CDR3 comprises 19 residues. Trimming at V came to 5 bases and at J to 0 bases, leaving 10 bases not matched to a gene. CDR1 and CDR2 (germline): SGHTA, FQGNSA. CDR3 DNA: TGTGCCAGCAGCCCACCGGGACTAGCGGGAGAGTCTAGCACAGATACGCAGTATTTT. Protein sequence: CASSPPGLAGESSTDTQYF.

V gene TRBV15 combines with J gene TRBJ1-2; D not certain. With 0 bases removed from V and 2 bases from J, the gap between germline ends came to 7 bases. Germline CDR1 reads LNHNV; CDR2 reads YYDKDF (reference sequence). This CDR3 contains 14 residues. The CDR3 is CATSREGINYGYTF. The CDR3 coding sequence is TGTGCCACCAGCAGAGAGGGGATAAACTATGGCTACACCTTC.

This clone has just a few counts. This sequence joins TRBV6-5 and TRBJ2-3; D is undetermined. Germline V gives CDR1 MNHEY, CDR2 SVGAGI. The CDR3 length is 14 residues. V was pared by 2 bases and J by 5 bases, with 11 bases between. The CDR3 DNA reads TGTGCCAGCAGTTACACCGCTGTGGGAGATACGCAGTATTTT. Translating it yields CASSYTAVGDTQYF.

This rearrangement joins TRBV27 to TRBJ2-3, with D possibly matching TRBD1 (6 bases). The CDR3 sequence is 20 residues long. Between the trimmed V and J ends, which lost 6 bases and 2 bases, there was a span of 30 bases. CDR1 and CDR2 from the germline V gene are MNHEY and SMNVEV (reference sequence). The DNA for the CDR3 is TGTGCCAGCAGCCCACAACTTATCCGAGAGGGGGTGCAACCCACAGATACGCAGTATTTT. This codes for CASSPQLIREGVQPTDTQYF.

The chain recombines TRBV30 with TRBJ1-1, with D perhaps TRBD1 (5 bases). The CDR3 sequence is 11 residues long. The germline V gene encodes CDR1 GTSNPN and CDR2 SVGIG (reference sequence). Trimming cost V 5 bases and J 5 bases, with 9 bases left between them. The CDR3 spells CAWARQTEAFF. DNA for the CDR3: TGTGCCTGGGCCAGACAGACTGAAGCTTTCTTT.

CDR3 in amino acids: CASSASGSGTTQYF. CDR3 coding DNA: TGTGCCAGCAGCGCCTCCGGGTCCGGGACTACGCAGTATTTT. The genes are TRBV9 and TRBJ2-3; D may match TRBD1 or TRBD2 (5 bases each). Germline V gene sequence: CDR1 SGDLS, CDR2 YYNGEE. The CDR3 is 14 residues long. Trimming took 3 bases from V and 8 from J, leaving 16 bases between them.

This sequence joins TRBV27 and TRBJ1-5, with TRBD1 as a possible D gene (5 bases). The CDR3 runs to 13 residues. Trimming cost V 4 bases and J 7 bases, with 11 bases left between them. The germline V gene encodes CDR1 MNHEY and CDR2 SMNVEV (reference sequence). Written as DNA, the CDR3 is TGTGCCAGCAGTTCGGGGCTTAGGCAGCCCCAGCATTTT. Amino acids: CASSSGLRQPQHF.

Written as DNA, the CDR3 is TGTGCCAGCAGTTTCCTACGGGGGGGGACTAGCGGGACGTATAAGGCCTACGAGCAGTACTTC. It encodes CASSFLRGGTSGTYKAYEQYF. V and J are TRBV27 and TRBJ2-7; the match to TRBD2 covers 13 bases. This CDR3 is built from 21 residues. J was trimmed by 2 bases and V by 3 bases; bases with no gene match: 19. Germline V lookup: CDR1 MNHEY, CDR2 SMNVEV (reference sequence).

The chain carries TRBV5-6 and TRBJ2-7, with D unclear. Germline CDR1 reads SGHDT; CDR2 reads YYEEEE. The CDR3 consists of 13 residues. Trimming stripped 4 bases from V and 2 bases from J, with 10 bases between. CDR3 protein: CASSPTNTYEQYF. In DNA form, the CDR3 reads TGTGCCAGCAGCCCGACAAATACCTACGAGCAGTACTTC.

This clone turned up a few times. This rearrangement joins TRBV5-1 to TRBJ1-1, with TRBD1 matching over 10 bases. Germline V gene lookup returns CDR1 SGHRS and CDR2 YFSETQ. The CDR3 is 15 residues long. Unmatched junction bases numbered 8, after V lost 4 bases and J lost 5 bases. CDR3 sequence (DNA): TGCGCCAGCAGCCGACAGGGGGCACGAGAAACTGAAGCTTTCTTT. Translation gives CASSRQGARETEAFF.

The V call is TRBV5-4, the J call TRBJ2-4, with D unresolved. From germline, CDR1 is SGHNT and CDR2 YYREEE (reference sequence). The CDR3 spans 16 residues. V lost 0 bases, J lost 1 base, and 11 bases lay in between. Here the CDR3 reads CASSLGGVRAKNIQYF. In nucleotides, the CDR3 is TGTGCCAGCAGCTTGGGAGGAGTTAGGGCCAAAAACATTCAGTACTTC.

The DNA of the CDR3 is TGTGCCAGCAGCTTAGAAACTGAAGCTTTCTTT. Its translation: CASSLETEAFF. This chain uses TRBV7-8 with TRBJ1-1, with D hard to call. This CDR3 spans 11 amino acids. Per the germline V gene, CDR1 is SGHVS and CDR2 is FQNEAQ. V shed 1 base and J shed 5 bases, with 2 bases lying between them. The full variable domain, with the rest looked up from reference TRBV7-8 and TRBJ1-1, is GAGVSQSPRYKVAKRGQDVALRCDPISGHVSLFWYQQALGQGPEFLTYFQNEAQLDKSGLPSDRFFAERPEGSVSTLKIQRTQQEDSAVYLCASSLETEAFFGQGTRLTVV.

The chain couples TRBV5-1 to TRBJ2-3; D gene uncertain. CDR3 length: 14 amino acids. Germline V gene sequence: CDR1 SGHRS, CDR2 YFSETQ. Trimming pared 1 base from V and 2 bases from J, leaving 8 bases between. CDR3 loop: CASSLRPNTDTQYF. CDR3 nucleotide sequence: TGCGCCAGCAGCTTGAGGCCAAACACAGATACGCAGTATTTT. The full variable domain, rest sourced from reference TRBV5-1 and TRBJ2-3, is KAGVTQTPRYLIKTRGQQVTLSCSPISGHRSVSWYQQTPGQGLQFLFEYFSETQRNKGNFPGRFSGRQFSNSRSEMNVSTLELGDSALYLCASSLRPNTDTQYFGPGTRLTVL.

The chain couples TRBV19 to TRBJ1-2; 8 positions agree with TRBD1. Germline lookup yields CDR1 LNHDA and CDR2 SQIVND (reference sequence). The junction had 19 bases not matched to a gene; V was cut back by 10 bases and J by 0 bases. The CDR3 is 18 amino acids. The CDR3 loop is CATQGRGQVNSANYGYTF. For the CDR3, the DNA is TGTGCCACCCAAGGCCGGGGACAGGTGAATTCTGCTAACTATGGCTACACCTTC.